This T cell receptor beta chain was documented in a study of cytomegalovirus exposure and HLA in healthy donors. Study conclusions and caveats: A few chains linked to CMV were shown in vitro to be specific for CMV antigens. A later analysis found first-cohort TCR clusters tended to co-occur in the 130 or so validation repertoires.

This CDR3 spans 13 amino acids. The V gene's germline CDR1 is WSHSY and CDR2 SAAADI. V gave up 8 bases and J gave up 2 bases, with 9 bases separating them. About this clone itself: Its antigen is unknown.

Profiling relied on immunoSEQ multiplex PCR, and the TCRdb table lists in-frame clones only, not all of them. The table has 150,000 or so clones, approximately 86% seen once. The V and J genes are TRBV10-2 and TRBJ2-2, with a tentative D call TRBD1 (6 bases). This TCR came from a man aged 30 to 39 in good health and CMV-seropositive. The source material was PBMCs. CDR3: CASRTVNTGELFF. The DNA of the CDR3 is TGCGCCAGCCGGACAGTAAACACCGGGGAGCTGTTTTTT.